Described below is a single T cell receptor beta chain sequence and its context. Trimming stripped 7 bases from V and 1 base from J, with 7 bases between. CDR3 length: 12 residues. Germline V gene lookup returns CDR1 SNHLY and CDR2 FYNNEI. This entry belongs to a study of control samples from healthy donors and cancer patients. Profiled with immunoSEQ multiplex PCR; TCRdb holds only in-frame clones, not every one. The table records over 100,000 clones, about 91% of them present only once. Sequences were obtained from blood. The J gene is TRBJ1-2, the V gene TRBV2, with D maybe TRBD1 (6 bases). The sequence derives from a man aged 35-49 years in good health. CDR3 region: CASTGDNYGYTF. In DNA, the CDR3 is TGTGCCAGCACAGGGGATAACTATGGCTACACCTTC.